This TCR beta chain is drawn from a study of T cell responses to AZD1222 COVID-19 vaccine. Study-wide findings and caveats: Of the AZD1222 recipients, only 5 to 7 were seropositive at baseline. Spike was spanned by vaccine-associated CD4 TCRs, which were dominant at 160-218 and 743-854. Two AZD1222 doses significantly raised spike-specific TCR breadth and depth over controls.

Of note for this clone: Its matching antigen is unknown.

Measured with immunoSEQ multiplex PCR; TCRdb has only the in-frame clones, and not every one. The data hold under 95,000 clones, with 80% to 90% observed a single time. This CDR3 is 15 amino acids long. The V gene lost 3 bases and the J gene lost 0 bases, with 8 bases spanning the gap. Germline CDR1 KGHSH, CDR2 LQKENI. The chain employs TRBV18 and TRBJ2-2; D is ambiguous. The sequencing used peripheral blood, collected on day 0 of AZD1222 vaccination. This receptor was taken from an adult in good health. The CDR3 reads CASSPAYANTGELFF. The CDR3 region has the DNA TGTGCCAGCTCACCCGCCTACGCGAACACCGGGGAGCTGTTTTTT. The full variable domain, completed using reference TRBV18 and TRBJ2-2, is NAGVMQNPRHLVRRRGQEARLRCSPMKGHSHVYWYRQLPEEGLKFMVYLQKENIIDESGMPKERFSAEFPKEGPSILRIQQVVRGDSAAYFCASSPAYANTGELFFGEGSRLTVL.